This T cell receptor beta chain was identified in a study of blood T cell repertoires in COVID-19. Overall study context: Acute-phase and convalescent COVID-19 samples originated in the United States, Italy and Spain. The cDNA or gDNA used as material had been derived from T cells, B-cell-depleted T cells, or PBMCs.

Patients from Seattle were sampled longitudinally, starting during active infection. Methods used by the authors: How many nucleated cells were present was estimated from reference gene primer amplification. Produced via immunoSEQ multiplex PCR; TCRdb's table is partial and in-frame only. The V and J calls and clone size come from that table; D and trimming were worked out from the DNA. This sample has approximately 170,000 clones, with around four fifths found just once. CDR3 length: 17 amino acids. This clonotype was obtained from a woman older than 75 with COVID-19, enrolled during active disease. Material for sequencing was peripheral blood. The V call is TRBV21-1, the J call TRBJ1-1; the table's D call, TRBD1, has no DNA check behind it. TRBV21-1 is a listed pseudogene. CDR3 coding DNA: TGTGCCAGCAGCAAAGAGGAAGGGGGAACAGGGAACACTGAAGCTTTCTTT. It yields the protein CASSKEEGGTGNTEAFF.